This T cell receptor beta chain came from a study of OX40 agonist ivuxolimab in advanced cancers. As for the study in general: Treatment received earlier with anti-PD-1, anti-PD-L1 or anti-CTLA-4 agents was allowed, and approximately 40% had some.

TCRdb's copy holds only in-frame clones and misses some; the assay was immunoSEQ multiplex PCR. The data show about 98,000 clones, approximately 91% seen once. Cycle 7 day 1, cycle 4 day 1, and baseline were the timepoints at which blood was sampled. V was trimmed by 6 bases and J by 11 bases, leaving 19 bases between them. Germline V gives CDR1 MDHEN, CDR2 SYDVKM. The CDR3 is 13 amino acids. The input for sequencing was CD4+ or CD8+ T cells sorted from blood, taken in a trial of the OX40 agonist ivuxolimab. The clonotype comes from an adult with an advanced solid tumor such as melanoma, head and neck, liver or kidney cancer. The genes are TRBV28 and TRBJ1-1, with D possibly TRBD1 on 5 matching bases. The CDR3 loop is CASSLGPPGRAFF. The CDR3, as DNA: TGTGCCAGCAGCCTGGGGCCCCCGGGGAGGGCTTTCTTT.